This record concerns one T cell receptor beta chain sequence. The record originates from a study of blood T cell repertoires in COVID-19. Study at large: The United States, Italy and Spain supplied acute and convalescent COVID-19 samples. T cells, B-cell-depleted T cells, or PBMCs supplied cDNA or gDNA.

The CDR3 contains 16 residues. Germline V gene data show CDR1 as LNHDA and CDR2 as SQIVND (reference sequence). V dropped 3 bases and J dropped 5; count of bases not matched to a gene: 6. Some clones are missing from TCRdb's copy, which holds only in-frame ones; the method was immunoSEQ multiplex PCR. The sample contains about 120,000 clones, less than 90% of which appear only once. Material for sequencing was peripheral blood. The receptor was isolated from a man at least 80 years old with acute or convalescent COVID-19. The chain employs TRBV19 and TRBJ2-7; 14 nucleotides align to TRBD2. Here the CDR3 reads CASSMGLAGDLHEQYF. The CDR3 DNA reads TGTGCCAGTAGTATGGGACTAGCGGGAGATCTTCACGAGCAGTACTTC.